Sequencing of this T cell receptor (beta chain) was carried out in a study of cytomegalovirus exposure and HLA in healthy donors. Points from the study as a whole: A later analysis found most CMV-associated TCR beta chains apparently HLA-restricted. The classifier reportedly diagnosed cytomegalovirus status with high sensitivity and specificity. There were reportedly fewer N-insertions in an Asian-associated ancestry cluster than the approximately 640-donor mean, in a later analysis. V- and J-gene trimming of TCR beta was linked (in a later analysis) to a missense DCLRE1C variant.

The CDR3 has 15 residues. V dropped 5 bases and J dropped 2 bases, with 16 bases sitting between them. Germline V CDR1 and CDR2: SGHDN, FVKESK. Regarding this clone: Its antigen is unknown.

This PCR relied on a set of 60 Vbeta primers and 13 Jbeta primers. Profiling relied on immunoSEQ multiplex PCR, and the TCRdb table lists in-frame clones only, not all of them. The repertoire holds 170,000 or so clones, with around 86% as singletons. The specimen was PBMCs. The V gene is TRBV14, the J gene TRBJ2-7, with D maybe TRBD2 (6 bases). This TCR came from a man aged 50-59 years in good health and CMV-seronegative. The DNA of the CDR3 is TGTGCCAGCAGCTACGGACTACTTGGGACCTACGAGCAGTACTTC. It translates to CASSYGLLGTYEQYF.